The text below deals with one TCR beta chain. This clonotype was detected a few times. Its antigen target is currently unknown. There are no base qualities to consult, and no much larger clone falls within one base. Reading the label with the study, this specimen's treatment or condition is: allogeneic hematopoietic cell transplantation with graft depleted of TCRalphabeta T cells and CD19 B cells. Transplant recipients were children who received TCRalphabeta/CD19-depleted allogeneic hematopoietic cell grafts. The data derive from a study of T-cell reconstitution after alpha-beta-depleted transplantation in children (TCRdb year 2016). In the study overall: T-cell immune reconstitution after TCRalphabeta/CD19-depleted allogeneic hematopoietic cell transplantation in children was quantitatively tracked in the study by means of TCR repertoire profiling. General study outcomes and caveats: The frequencies of hyperexpanded clones fell over the following months, and after one year, T-cell counts and TCRbeta diversity were mostly attributed to newly produced T cells. About two months after transplant, the apparently early recovery of alphabetaT-cell counts reportedly depended on just several hundred clones that had expanded rapidly and came from non-depleted graft cells. In some patients, the high TCRbeta diversity seen at day 60 was put down to recipient T cells and intrathymic progenitors that had survived conditioning.

The CDR3 spans 18 residues, from the cysteine through the phenylalanine. Only CDR3 DNA remains: 54 bases, in frame from the first base. The germline V gene yields SGHVS for CDR1 and FQNEAQ for CDR2. Trimming removed 1 base from V and 4 bases from J; the gene matches leave 14 bases unexplained. Preparation of the library involved PCR. The sequencer listed for this sample is Illumina HiSeq 2500. TCR libraries were prepared with molecular barcoding, using unique molecular identifiers to normalize TCRbeta repertoire quantification. The raw public reads went through TCRdb reprocessing: fastp at Q25, MiXCR clone calling, in-frame beta chains kept. Merged by CDR3 protein, the rows form single entries marked with the most common genes and DNA. The table for this sample lists more than 500,000 distinct CDR3 sequences; 11% of them were counted only once. Of the sample, around 15% is held by the ten largest clones.

The chain was built from TRBV7-8 and TRBJ2-7, with 9 junctional bases fitting TRBD2. The receptor was derived from a female patient aged 2-10 years who had a stem cell transplant for aplastic anemia, so the T cells may come from the graft donor. The material was PBMCs, mostly from graft donor cells, obtained 180 days after TCRalphabeta/CD19-depleted stem cell transplant. The base sequence is TGTGCCAGCAGCTTAGAGCTAGCGGGGTCGGGGCCGGGGTACGAGCAGTACTTC. Its protein is CASSLELAGSGPGYEQYF.